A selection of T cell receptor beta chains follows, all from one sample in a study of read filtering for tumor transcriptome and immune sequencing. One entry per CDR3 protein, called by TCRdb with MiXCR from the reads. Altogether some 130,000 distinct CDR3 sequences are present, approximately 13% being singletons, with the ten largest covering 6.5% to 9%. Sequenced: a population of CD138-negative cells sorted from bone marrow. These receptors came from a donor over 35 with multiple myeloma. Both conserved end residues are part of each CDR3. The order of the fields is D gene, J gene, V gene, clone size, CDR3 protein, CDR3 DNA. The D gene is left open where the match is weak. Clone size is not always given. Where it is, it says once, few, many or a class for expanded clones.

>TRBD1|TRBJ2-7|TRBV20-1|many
CSAPRDRGLTQYF
TGCAGTGCCCCCCGGGACAGGGGCCTTACGCAGTACTTC
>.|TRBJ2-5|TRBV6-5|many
CASSYFPNGETQYF
TGTGCCAGCAGTTACTTTCCCAACGGAGAGACCCAGTACTTC
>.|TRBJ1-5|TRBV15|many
CATSRDARAGQPQHF
TGTGCCACCAGCAGAGATGCAAGGGCTGGGCAGCCCCAGCATTTT
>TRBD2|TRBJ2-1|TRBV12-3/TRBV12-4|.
CASSSGLAFEQFF
TGTGCCAGCAGTTCAGGACTAGCCTTTGAGCAGTTCTTC
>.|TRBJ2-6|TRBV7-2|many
CASSLKFRGPDSGANVLTF
TGTGCCAGCAGCTTAAAGTTCAGGGGCCCCGACTCTGGGGCCAACGTCCTGACTTTC
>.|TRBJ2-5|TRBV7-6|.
CASSLGIGFQETQYF
TGTGCCAGCAGCTTGGGGATCGGCTTTCAAGAGACCCAGTACTTC
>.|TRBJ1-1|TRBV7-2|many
CASSRTSAGRTEAFF
TGTGCCAGCAGCCGGACCTCAGCGGGGCGCACTGAAGCTTTCTTT
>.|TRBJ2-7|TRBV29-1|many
CSVVGIPRVEQYF
TGCAGCGTTGTTGGGATTCCTCGGGTTGAGCAGTACTTC
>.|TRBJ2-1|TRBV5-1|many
CASSLDRIGSYNEQFF
TGCGCCAGCAGCTTGGACAGGATAGGGTCCTACAATGAGCAGTTCTTC
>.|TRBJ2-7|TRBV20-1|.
CSATGHNSYEQYF
TGCAGTGCTACCGGCCACAACTCCTACGAGCAGTACTTC
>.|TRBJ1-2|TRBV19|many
CASSGPNYGYTF
TGTGCCAGTAGTGGTCCTAACTATGGCTACACCTTC
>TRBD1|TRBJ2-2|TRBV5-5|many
CASSLGTGRNTGELFF
TGTGCCAGCAGCTTGGGGACAGGGAGAAACACCGGGGAGCTGTTTTTT
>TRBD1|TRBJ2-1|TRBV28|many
CASSLAAGRDRVAYNEQFF
TGTGCCAGCAGTTTGGCCGCTGGCCGGGACAGGGTAGCCTACAATGAGCAGTTCTTC
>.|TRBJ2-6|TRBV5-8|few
CASSPTRTWGTSSGANVLTF
TGTGCCAGCAGCCCCACCAGAACCTGGGGCACCAGCTCTGGGGCCAACGTCCTGACTTTC
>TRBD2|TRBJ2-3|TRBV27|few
CASSPTSGLKNTQYF
TGTGCCAGCAGTCCAACTAGCGGGCTCAAAAATACGCAGTATTTT
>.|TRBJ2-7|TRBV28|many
CATRVRHEQYF
TGTGCCACCAGGGTGCGCCACGAGCAGTACTTC